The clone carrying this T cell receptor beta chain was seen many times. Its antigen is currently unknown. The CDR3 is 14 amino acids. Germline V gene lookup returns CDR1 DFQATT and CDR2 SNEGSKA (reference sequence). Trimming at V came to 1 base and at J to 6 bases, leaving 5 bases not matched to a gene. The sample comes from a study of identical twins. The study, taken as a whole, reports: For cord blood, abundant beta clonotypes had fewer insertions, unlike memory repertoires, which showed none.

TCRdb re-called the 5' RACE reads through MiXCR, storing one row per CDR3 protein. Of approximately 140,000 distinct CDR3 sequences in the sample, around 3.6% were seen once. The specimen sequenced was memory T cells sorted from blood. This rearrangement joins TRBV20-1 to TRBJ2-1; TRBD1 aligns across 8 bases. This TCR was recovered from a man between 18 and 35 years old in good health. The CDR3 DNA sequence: TGCAGTGCTAGAGTCAGGGGGCTTTTCAATGAGCAGTTCTTC. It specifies CSARVRGLFNEQFF.